The T cell receptor (beta chain) under discussion was sequenced for a study of cytomegalovirus exposure and HLA in healthy donors. Details on this clone: Its antigen is undetermined.

Findings of the study overall: Cytomegalovirus association was assigned to some 160 TCR beta chains.

The PCR ran on 60 Vbeta and 13 Jbeta primers. Only in-frame clones appear in the TCRdb table, and some are missing; sequencing was by immunoSEQ multiplex PCR. The repertoire consists of around 200,000 clones, with about 80% occurring once and the leading ten covering approximately 10%. V was clipped by 4 bases and J by 1 base; unmatched bases: 2. CDR3 size: 14 residues. The germline V gene has CDR1 MNHEY and CDR2 SMNVEV (reference sequence). The sequenced sample consisted of PBMCs. V and J are TRBV27 and TRBJ1-1; the match to TRBD1 covers 8 bases. The clonotype was recovered from a woman in her forties or fifties in good health and CMV-seropositive. In nucleotides, the CDR3 is TGTGCCAGCAGTTGGACAGGGACGAACACTGAAGCTTTCTTT. As protein: CASSWTGTNTEAFF.